There are a few counts of the clone carrying this T cell receptor beta chain. Per-sample yields of isolated PBMCs were at least 6 million. The source of the sample is a study of blood T cells in healthy people across ages. A J-beta primer mix and a sample-barcoded 5' primer were used in a second PCR of about 6 to 12 cycles. With 12 random nucleotides, a template-switch adaptor tagged each individual cDNA molecule. From each sample, at least 2.5 million paired-end reads containing CDR3 were obtained. A single record per CDR3 protein comes from TCRdb applying MiXCR to the 5' RACE reads. The sample includes under 2,000,000 distinct CDR3 sequences, around 48% seen only once; the top ten take 2.1%. Germline V gives CDR1 MNHEY, CDR2 SVGEGT. Trimming took off 6 bases at V and 7 bases at J, with 16 bases between the two ends. CDR3 length: 14 residues.

The sample consisted of blood. This chain joins TRBV6-2 or TRBV6-3 and TRBJ2-1; D is perhaps TRBD1 (5 bases). This TCR was sampled from a woman aged 40 to 55 in good health. This CDR3 reads CASRTDTLKNEQFF. DNA for the CDR3: TGTGCCAGCAGGACGGACACCCTAAAGAATGAGCAGTTCTTC.